This T cell receptor (beta chain) was identified during a study of blood T cell repertoires in COVID-19. Study overall: Samples representing acute and convalescent COVID-19 were sourced from the United States, Italy and Spain. Sources were T cells, B-cell-depleted T cells, or PBMCs; the material itself was cDNA or gDNA.

Source study methods: Reference gene primer amplification gave nucleated cell count estimates. Some clones are missing from TCRdb's copy, which holds only in-frame ones; the method was immunoSEQ multiplex PCR. V and J calls and clone size come straight from that table; D and trimming were deduced from the DNA. The table has about 240,000 clones, about four fifths seen once. A few counts support this clone. The sequence was obtained from a woman in her late teens or twenties with acute or convalescent COVID-19. Material for sequencing was peripheral blood.

CDR3 DNA sequence: TGCACCAGCAGCCATCCCCGAGGGCAACAGCCCCAGCATTTT. This encodes CTSSHPRGQQPQHF. The V gene is TRBV1, the J gene TRBJ1-5. TRBV1 is described as a pseudogene. The CDR3 totals 14 residues.